A single sample gave rise to the 24 T cell receptor beta chains below, sequenced in a study of OX40 agonist ivuxolimab in advanced cancers. Here immunoSEQ multiplex PCR was the method, and the copy in TCRdb shows in-frame clones only, minus some. The sample includes some 99,000 clones, roughly 87% of them seen just once. This sample comprised CD4+ or CD8+ T cells sorted from blood, obtained in a trial of the OX40 agonist ivuxolimab. These receptors all stem from an adult with an advanced solid tumor such as melanoma, head and neck, liver or kidney cancer.

The V call is TRBV5-1, the J call TRBJ2-3, with no clear D. Trimming pared 1 base from V and 2 bases from J, leaving 5 bases between. The V gene's germline CDR1 is SGHRS and CDR2 YFSETQ. The CDR3 loop spans 13 amino acids. The CDR3 sequence: CASSLPPTDTQYF. Here the CDR3 DNA reads TGCGCCAGCAGCTTGCCCCCCACAGATACGCAGTATTTT. Together with reference TRBV5-1 and TRBJ2-3, the CDR3 gives the full variable domain: KAGVTQTPRYLIKTRGQQVTLSCSPISGHRSVSWYQQTPGQGLQFLFEYFSETQRNKGNFPGRFSGRQFSNSRSEMNVSTLELGDSALYLCASSLPPTDTQYFGPGTRLTVL.

The rearrangement uses TRBV5-1 and TRBJ1-2; D remains ambiguous. Germline CDR1 and CDR2: SGHRS and YFSETQ. Trimming removed 2 bases at V and 3 bases at J, with 11 bases between. The CDR3 loop spans 14 amino acids. The CDR3 is CASSFAGQDYGYTF. The DNA for the CDR3 is TGCGCCAGCAGCTTTGCGGGTCAGGACTATGGCTACACCTTC. Full variable domain (outside the CDR3, taken from reference TRBV5-1 and TRBJ1-2): KAGVTQTPRYLIKTRGQQVTLSCSPISGHRSVSWYQQTPGQGLQFLFEYFSETQRNKGNFPGRFSGRQFSNSRSEMNVSTLELGDSALYLCASSFAGQDYGYTFGSGTRLTVV.

V usage is TRBV5-1 and J usage is TRBJ1-1; TRBD1 agrees at 7 bases. The V gene end was trimmed by 4 bases and the J gene end by 5 bases; junction bases not matched to a gene: 11. The germline V gene has CDR1 SGHRS and CDR2 YFSETQ. CDR3 size: 15 residues. CDR3 in amino acids: CASSPQGEEGTEAFF. The CDR3, as DNA: TGCGCCAGCAGCCCCCAGGGGGAAGAGGGGACTGAAGCTTTCTTT.

The chain employs TRBV21-1 and TRBJ2-7. TRBV21-1 is assigned pseudogene status. The CDR3 runs to 11 residues. CDR3 amino acids: CASSRKYEQYF. DNA for the CDR3: TGTGCCAGCAGCCGCAAGTACGAGCAGTACTTC.

CDR3 amino acids: CASTQGWGETQYF. In DNA, the CDR3 is TGTGCCAGCACCCAGGGTTGGGGAGAGACCCAGTACTTC. The chain has TRBV11-2 and TRBJ2-5; D is possibly TRBD1 (5 bases). The CDR3 loop spans 13 amino acids. CDR1 SGHAT and CDR2 FQNNGV come from the germline V gene. The V end lost 7 bases, the J end lost 4 bases, and 13 bases lay between the germline ends. Full variable domain (missing parts from reference TRBV11-2 and TRBJ2-5): EAGVAQSPRYKIIEKRQSVAFWCNPISGHATLYWYQQILGQGPKLLIQFQNNGVVDDSQLPKDRFSAERLKGVDSTLKIQPAKLEDSAVYLCASTQGWGETQYFGPGTRLLVL.

With respect to this clone: Since the CDR3 does not end with the conserved phenylalanine or tryptophan, this likely comes from a read error. The V gene is TRBV7-9, the J gene TRBJ1-6; 8 bases line up with TRBD1. Trimming cost V 5 bases and J 9 bases; bases outside gene matches: 6. Germline loops: CDR1 SEHNR, CDR2 FQNEAQ (reference sequence). The CDR3 length is 14 residues. As DNA, the CDR3 is TGTGCCAGCAGCCTCGGACAGGGTAGTTCACCCCTCCACCTT. Protein sequence: CASSLGQGSSPLHL.

This chain links TRBV28 with TRBJ2-7, with a tentative D call TRBD1 (5 bases). V lost 2 bases and J 1 base, leaving 12 bases between the germline ends. The CDR3 has 15 residues. The V gene's germline CDR1 is MDHEN and CDR2 SYDVKM. The CDR3 spells CASSLQGAISYEQYF. In DNA form, the CDR3 reads TGTGCCAGCAGTTTACAGGGTGCAATTTCCTACGAGCAGTACTTC.

The chain combines TRBV11-1 with TRBJ2-7, with TRBD1 identical over 8 bases. In germline, CDR1 is SGHAT, CDR2 FQDESV (reference sequence). CDR3 length: 14 amino acids. After removal of 2 bases from V and 1 base from J, the junction contained 1 base not matched to a gene. In DNA form, the CDR3 reads TGTGCCAGCAGCTTACAGGGGGCATCCTACGAGCAGTACTTC. Translation: CASSLQGASYEQYF. The entire variable domain, with the rest obtained from reference TRBV11-1 and TRBJ2-7, is as follows: EAEVAQSPRYKITEKSQAVAFWCDPISGHATLYWYRQILGQGPELLVQFQDESVVDDSQLPKDRFSAERLKGVDSTLKIQPAELGDSAMYLCASSLQGASYEQYFGPGTRLTVT.

The chain links TRBV10-3 to TRBJ1-1; D is unclear. Germline V CDR1 and CDR2: ENHRY, SYGVKD. The CDR3 contains 12 residues. Trimming stripped 1 base from V and 4 bases from J, with 4 bases between. The CDR3 nucleotides read TGTGCCATCAGTGAGTGGGGCACTGAAGCTTTCTTT. Its protein product is CAISEWGTEAFF.

The chain has TRBV2 and TRBJ1-4; D is ambiguous. The CDR3 is 12 residues long. Germline V gene sequence: CDR1 SNHLY, CDR2 FYNNEI. The V gene lost 8 bases and the J gene lost 8 bases, with 12 bases spanning the gap. CDR3: CASLTLSEKLFF. The CDR3 region has the DNA TGTGCCAGCTTAACGTTAAGCGAAAAACTGTTTTTT. The full variable domain, completed using reference TRBV2 and TRBJ1-4, is EPEVTQTPSHQVTQMGQEVILRCVPISNHLYFYWYRQILGQKVEFLVSFYNNEISEKSEIFDDQFSVERPDGSNFTLKIRSTKLEDSAMYFCASLTLSEKLFFGSGTQLSVL.

The chain combines TRBV6-1 with TRBJ1-1; 9 bases map to TRBD1. This CDR3 has 15 residues. V lost 2 bases, J lost 7 bases, and 8 bases stayed unmatched. Germline CDR1 MNHNS, CDR2 SASEGT. CDR3 amino acids: CASSERDRVWGEAFF. The CDR3, as DNA: TGTGCCAGCAGTGAAAGGGACAGGGTTTGGGGTGAAGCTTTCTTT.

This clone has just one count. The chain has TRBV11-2 and TRBJ2-2; 7 bases align to TRBD1. Germline-derived CDR1 and CDR2 are SGHAT and FQNNGV. Losses at the gene ends were 5 bases for V and 0 bases for J; bases not matched to a gene: 6. The CDR3 covers 16 residues. The DNA of the CDR3 is TGTGCCAGCAGCCGTAAACAGGGGCCGAACACCGGGGAGCTGTTTTTT. Encoded protein: CASSRKQGPNTGELFF. Full variable domain (outside the CDR3, taken from reference TRBV11-2 and TRBJ2-2): EAGVAQSPRYKIIEKRQSVAFWCNPISGHATLYWYQQILGQGPKLLIQFQNNGVVDDSQLPKDRFSAERLKGVDSTLKIQPAKLEDSAVYLCASSRKQGPNTGELFFGEGSRLTVL.

This chain connects TRBV9 to TRBJ2-7; D is uncertain. This CDR3 has 14 residues. Trimming removed 0 bases from V and 0 bases from J, with 7 bases in between. Germline V gene sequence: CDR1 SGDLS, CDR2 YYNGEE. Written as DNA, the CDR3 is TGTGCCAGCAGCGTAGGACCCAGCTCCTACGAGCAGTACTTC. It yields the protein CASSVGPSSYEQYF.

The chain has TRBV18 and TRBJ1-4; 9 bases map to TRBD1. After removal of 3 bases from V and 7 bases from J, the junction contained 3 bases not matched to a gene. The CDR3 is 14 residues long. Germline lookup yields CDR1 KGHSH and CDR2 LQKENI. The CDR3 here is CASSPTGGFEKLFF. CDR3 sequence (DNA): TGTGCCAGCTCACCGACAGGGGGGTTTGAAAAACTGTTTTTT.

The chain carries TRBV7-8 and TRBJ1-3; TRBD1 matches at 9 bases. Germline V lookup: CDR1 SGHVS, CDR2 FQNEAQ. The CDR3 has 15 amino acids. Trimming removed 10 bases from V and 1 base from J; junction bases left unmatched: 8. The CDR3 sequence is CATSKQGASGNTIYF. CDR3 nucleotide sequence: TGTGCCACCTCTAAACAGGGGGCATCTGGAAACACCATATATTTT.

This chain links TRBV6-1 with TRBJ2-5; unclear D gene. With 8 bases removed from V and 0 bases from J, the gap between germline ends came to 7 bases. The CDR3 is 12 amino acids. In germline, CDR1 is MNHNS, CDR2 SASEGT. DNA of the CDR3: TGTGCCAGCGTTGCAAACCAAGAGACCCAGTACTTC. Its translation is CASVANQETQYF.

V and J are TRBV11-2 and TRBJ2-3; 7 bases align to TRBD1. The CDR3 loop spans 16 amino acids. Germline CDR1 is SGHAT and CDR2 is FQNNGV. Trimming took 7 bases from V and 2 from J; bases not matched to a gene: 12. As DNA, the CDR3 is TGTGCCAGCACCCCCCGAGGGGACAGCTACACAGATACGCAGTATTTT. Translated: CASTPRGDSYTDTQYF.

The V call is TRBV9, the J call TRBJ1-2, with D hard to call. V shed 0 bases and J shed 7 bases, with 13 bases lying between them. CDR3 size: 14 residues. Looked up from germline, CDR1 is SGDLS and CDR2 is YYNGEE. CDR3 region: CASSVAGGEGGYTF. Written as DNA, the CDR3 is TGTGCCAGCAGCGTAGCGGGCGGAGAGGGTGGCTACACCTTC.

This chain links TRBV15 with TRBJ2-1; D is perhaps TRBD1 (5 bases). With 1 base removed from V and 1 base from J, the gap between germline ends came to 11 bases. Germline V gene lookup returns CDR1 LNHNV and CDR2 YYDKDF (reference sequence). This CDR3 is 16 amino acids long. CDR3 nucleotides: TGTGCCACCAGCAGAGCACCTCAGGGATCCTACAATGAGCAGTTCTTC. Protein: CATSRAPQGSYNEQFF.

The V call is TRBV5-1, the J call TRBJ1-4, with D maybe TRBD1 (6 bases). Germline loops: CDR1 SGHRS, CDR2 YFSETQ. V lost 2 bases and J lost 4, with 15 bases in between. This CDR3 comprises 16 residues. CDR3 in DNA: TGCGCCAGCAGCTTCCCGACAGGCGCTCTTAATGAAAAACTGTTTTTT. It encodes CASSFPTGALNEKLFF.

This clone was seen just once. V gene TRBV2 combines with J gene TRBJ2-5; the D is unclear. There are 13 residues in the CDR3. The germline gives CDR1 SNHLY, CDR2 FYNNEI. V lost 7 bases, J lost 2 bases, and 11 bases lay in between. CDR3 residues: CASMLGIQETQYF. DNA for the CDR3: TGTGCCAGCATGTTAGGGATTCAAGAGACCCAGTACTTC.

CDR3 DNA: TGTGCCAGCAGTTCGGCAGGGCTACTGGAGCAGTACTTC. Its protein is CASSSAGLLEQYF. The chain has TRBV6-5 and TRBJ2-7, with D perhaps matching TRBD1 (5 bases). This CDR3 has 13 amino acids. V was cut by 4 bases and J by 7 bases, with 14 bases left in between. Germline V gives CDR1 MNHEY, CDR2 SVGAGI.

The chain has TRBV7-9 and TRBJ2-7; possibly TRBD2 for D (6 bases). Per the germline V gene, CDR1 is SEHNR and CDR2 is FQNEAQ (reference sequence). The CDR3 consists of 14 residues. V lost 5 bases and J lost 2, with 13 bases in between. The CDR3 nucleotides are TGTGCCAGCAGCCCGGGACTGACAACCTACGAGCAGTACTTC. Residues: CASSPGLTTYEQYF.

The chain couples TRBV2 to TRBJ1-2, with D perhaps TRBD1 (5 bases). This CDR3 has 14 residues. With 1 base removed from V and 1 base from J, the gap between germline ends came to 7 bases. Per the germline V gene, CDR1 is SNHLY and CDR2 is FYNNEI. Here the CDR3 reads CASSEGRDNYGYTF. Written as DNA, the CDR3 is TGTGCCAGCAGTGAAGGCAGGGATAACTATGGCTACACCTTC.